Included here is one T cell receptor (beta chain) sequence, with context. What it binds is unknown. Per the authors' pipeline: After removing out-of-frame reads, 2 million to 2.5 million distinct TCRbeta sequences remained. The assay was immunoSEQ multiplex PCR, and TCRdb's table has in-frame clones only and misses some. V, J and clone size derive from that table, while D and trimming were established from the DNA sequence. The profile shows around 63,000 clones, about 75% of them singletons. Trimming removed 8 bases at V and 4 bases at J, with 5 bases between. The germline V gene has CDR1 MNHEY and CDR2 SVGAGI. The CDR3 totals 11 residues. This sample is part of a study of memory CD4+ T cells and cytomegalovirus serostatus. Broader study findings: Each of 65 to 75 CMV-associated TCRbeta sequences occurred in one to five individuals.

Single viable CD3+CD4+CD8-CD45RO+ cells were sorted as the memory CD4+ T cells. This sequence joins TRBV6-5 and TRBJ1-4; no firm D call. The sequence was collected from an adult in good health and CMV-seropositive. The sample was memory CD4+ T cells from blood. DNA for the CDR3: TGTGCCAGCCAGGATAATGAAAAACTGTTTTTT. Protein sequence: CASQDNEKLFF.